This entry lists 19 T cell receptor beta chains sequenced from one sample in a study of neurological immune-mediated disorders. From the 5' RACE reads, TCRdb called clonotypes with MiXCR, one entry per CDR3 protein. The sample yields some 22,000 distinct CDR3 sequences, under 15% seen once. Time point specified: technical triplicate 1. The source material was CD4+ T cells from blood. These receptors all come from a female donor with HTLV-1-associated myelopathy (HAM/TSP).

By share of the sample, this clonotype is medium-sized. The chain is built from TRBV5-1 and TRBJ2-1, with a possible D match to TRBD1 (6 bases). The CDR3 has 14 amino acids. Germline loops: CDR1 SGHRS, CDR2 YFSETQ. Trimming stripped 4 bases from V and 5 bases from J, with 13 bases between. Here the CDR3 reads CASSTRGQNNEQFF. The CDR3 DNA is TGCGCCAGCAGCACAAGAGGACAGAACAATGAGCAGTTCTTC.

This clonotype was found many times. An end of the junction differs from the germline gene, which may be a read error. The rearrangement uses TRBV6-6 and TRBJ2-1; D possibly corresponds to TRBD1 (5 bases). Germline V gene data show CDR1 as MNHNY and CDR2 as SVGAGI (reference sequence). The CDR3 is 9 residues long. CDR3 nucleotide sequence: TGTGCCAGCAGTTACCCCAGGGTCTTC. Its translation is CASSYPRVF.

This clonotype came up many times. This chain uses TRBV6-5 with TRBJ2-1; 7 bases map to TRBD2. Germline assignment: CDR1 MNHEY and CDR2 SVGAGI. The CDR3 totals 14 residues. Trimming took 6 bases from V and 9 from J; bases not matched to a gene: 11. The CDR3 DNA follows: TGTGCCAGCAGGCGGGGCACCGGCGGGGGTGAGCAGTTCTTC. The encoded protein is CASRRGTGGGEQFF.

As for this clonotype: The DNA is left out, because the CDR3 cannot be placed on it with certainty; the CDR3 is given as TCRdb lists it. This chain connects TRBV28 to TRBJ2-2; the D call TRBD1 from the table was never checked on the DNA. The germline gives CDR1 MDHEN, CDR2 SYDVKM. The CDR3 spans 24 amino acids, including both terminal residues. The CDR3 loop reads CASSSTGTAPLEQYFGTQFGELFF.

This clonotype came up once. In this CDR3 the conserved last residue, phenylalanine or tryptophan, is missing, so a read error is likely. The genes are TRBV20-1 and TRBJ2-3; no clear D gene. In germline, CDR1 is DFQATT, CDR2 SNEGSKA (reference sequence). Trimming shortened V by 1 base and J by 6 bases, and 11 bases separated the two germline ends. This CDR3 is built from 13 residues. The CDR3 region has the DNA TGCAGTGCTAGAGGGGCGCGTGGGGATACGCAGTATTCT. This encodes CSARGARGDTQYS.

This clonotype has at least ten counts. CDR3 nucleotides: TGCAGTGCCACGCTAGGCAGGGTCCTAGCGGGAGGTCGGGAGCAGTACTTC. Protein sequence: CSATLGRVLAGGREQYF. V and J are TRBV20-1 and TRBJ2-7; 11 positions agree with TRBD2. The germline gives CDR1 DFQATT, CDR2 SNEGSKA (reference sequence). The J segment lost 7 bases and the V segment lost 6 bases, leaving 20 bases of the junction unmatched. There are 17 residues in the CDR3.

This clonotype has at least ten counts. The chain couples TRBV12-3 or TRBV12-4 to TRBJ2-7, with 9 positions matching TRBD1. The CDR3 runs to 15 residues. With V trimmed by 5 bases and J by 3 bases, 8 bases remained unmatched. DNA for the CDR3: TGTGCCAGCAGTCGCACAGGGGGCGCAGGCTACGAGCAGTACTTC. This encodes CASSRTGGAGYEQYF.

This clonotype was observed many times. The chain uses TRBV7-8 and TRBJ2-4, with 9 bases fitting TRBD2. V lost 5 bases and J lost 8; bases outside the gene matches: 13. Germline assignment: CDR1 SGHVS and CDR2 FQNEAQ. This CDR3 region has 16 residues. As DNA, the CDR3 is TGTGCCAGCAGCCGAGGGATAGCGGGAGTTGAGGACATTCAGTACTTC. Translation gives CASSRGIAGVEDIQYF. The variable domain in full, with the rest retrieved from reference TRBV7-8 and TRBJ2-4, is GAGVSQSPRYKVAKRGQDVALRCDPISGHVSLFWYQQALGQGPEFLTYFQNEAQLDKSGLPSDRFFAERPEGSVSTLKIQRTQQEDSAVYLCASSRGIAGVEDIQYFGAGTRLSVL.

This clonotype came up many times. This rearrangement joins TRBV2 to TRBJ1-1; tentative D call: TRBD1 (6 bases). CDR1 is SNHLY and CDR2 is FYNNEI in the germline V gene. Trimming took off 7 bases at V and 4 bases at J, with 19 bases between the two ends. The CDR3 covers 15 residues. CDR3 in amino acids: CASNLDRSAGTEAFF. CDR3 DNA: TGTGCCAGCAACCTCGACAGGTCGGCGGGCACTGAAGCTTTCTTT.

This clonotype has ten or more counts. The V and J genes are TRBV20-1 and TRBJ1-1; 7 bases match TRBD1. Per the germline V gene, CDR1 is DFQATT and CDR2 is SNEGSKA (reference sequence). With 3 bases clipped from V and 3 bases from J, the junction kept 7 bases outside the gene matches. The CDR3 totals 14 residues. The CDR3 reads CSARLTGWDTEAFF. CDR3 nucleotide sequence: TGCAGTGCTAGGTTGACAGGGTGGGACACTGAAGCTTTCTTT.

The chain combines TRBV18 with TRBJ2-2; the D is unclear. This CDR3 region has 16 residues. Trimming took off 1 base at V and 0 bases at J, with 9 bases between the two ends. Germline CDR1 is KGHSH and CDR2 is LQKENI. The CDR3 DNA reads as TGTGCCAGCTCACCACAGGAAGTCGCGAACACCGGGGAGCTGTTTTTT. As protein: CASSPQEVANTGELFF.

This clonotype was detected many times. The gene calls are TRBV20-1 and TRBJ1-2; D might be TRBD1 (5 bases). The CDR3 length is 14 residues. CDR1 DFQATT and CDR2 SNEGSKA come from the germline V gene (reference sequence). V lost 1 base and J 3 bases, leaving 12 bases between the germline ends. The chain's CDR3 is CSARVPGTDYGYTF. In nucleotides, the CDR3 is TGCAGTGCTAGAGTCCCCGGGACTGACTATGGCTACACCTTC.

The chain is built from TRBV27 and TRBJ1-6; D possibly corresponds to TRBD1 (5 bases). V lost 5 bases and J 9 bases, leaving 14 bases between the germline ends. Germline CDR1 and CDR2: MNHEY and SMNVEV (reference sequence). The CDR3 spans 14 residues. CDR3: CASSAYRGCSPLHF. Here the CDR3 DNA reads TGTGCCAGCAGTGCTTACCGGGGGTGTTCACCCCTCCACTTT.

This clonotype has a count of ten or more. The CDR3 spells CSAADRVASTDTQYF. The CDR3 region has the DNA TGCAGTGCTGCAGACAGGGTCGCTAGCACAGATACGCAGTATTTT. The J gene is TRBJ2-3, the V gene TRBV20-1, with 7 bases matching TRBD1. The CDR3 is 15 residues long. V shed 5 bases, J shed 0 bases, and the junction held 8 bases outside the gene matches. Germline V gene sequence: CDR1 DFQATT, CDR2 SNEGSKA (reference sequence).

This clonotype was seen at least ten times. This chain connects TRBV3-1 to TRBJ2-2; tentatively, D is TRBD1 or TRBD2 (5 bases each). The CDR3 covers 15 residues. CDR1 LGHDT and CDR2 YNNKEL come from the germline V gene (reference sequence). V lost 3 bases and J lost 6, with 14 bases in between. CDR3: CASSHRGRRAGELFF. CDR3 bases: TGTGCCAGCAGCCACCGGGGCCGGCGGGCCGGGGAGCTGTTTTTT.

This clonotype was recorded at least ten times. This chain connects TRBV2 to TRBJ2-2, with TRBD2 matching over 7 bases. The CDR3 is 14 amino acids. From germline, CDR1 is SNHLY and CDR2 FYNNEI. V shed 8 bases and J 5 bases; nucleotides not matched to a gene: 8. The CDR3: CASGREVLTGELFF. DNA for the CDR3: TGTGCCAGCGGCCGGGAGGTTTTGACCGGGGAGCTGTTTTTT.

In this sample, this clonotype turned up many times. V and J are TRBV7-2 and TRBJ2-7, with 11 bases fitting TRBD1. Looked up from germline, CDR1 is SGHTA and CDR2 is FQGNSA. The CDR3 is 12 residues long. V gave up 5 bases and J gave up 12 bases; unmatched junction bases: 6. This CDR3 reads CASSLDRGLPYF. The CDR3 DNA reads TGTGCCAGCAGCCTGGACAGGGGGCTGCCGTACTTC. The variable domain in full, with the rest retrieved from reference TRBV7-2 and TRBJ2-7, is GAGVSQSPSNKVTEKGKDVELRCDPISGHTALYWYRQSLGQGLEFLIYFQGNSAPDKSGLPSDRFSAERTGGSVSTLTIQRTQQEDSAVYLCASSLDRGLPYFGPGTRLTVT.

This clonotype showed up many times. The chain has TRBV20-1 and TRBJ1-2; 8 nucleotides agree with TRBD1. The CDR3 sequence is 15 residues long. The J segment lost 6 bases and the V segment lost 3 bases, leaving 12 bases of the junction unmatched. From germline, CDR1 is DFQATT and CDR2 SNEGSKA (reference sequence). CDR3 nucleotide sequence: TGCAGTGCTAGTACTGGACCAGGGGGCGAGGATGGCTACACCTTC. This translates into CSASTGPGGEDGYTF.

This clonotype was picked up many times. In nucleotides, the CDR3 is TGTGCCAGCAGCCAGATTGGCAGCACAGATACGCAGTATTTT. Its translation is CASSQIGSTDTQYF. The chain recombines TRBV3-1 with TRBJ2-3, with D unresolved. Per germline, CDR1 LGHDT and CDR2 YNNKEL (reference sequence). V dropped 3 bases and J dropped 0 bases, with 7 bases sitting between them. The CDR3 length is 14 residues.